A selection of T cell receptor beta chains follows, all from one sample in a study of blood T cell repertoires in COVID-19. Clones were read by immunoSEQ multiplex PCR, and TCRdb kept only the in-frame ones, dropping some. This table holds 200,000 to 300,000 clones, 85% found once. Source material: peripheral blood. Source of these receptors: a woman in her sixties or seventies with active or convalescent COVID-19. Both conserved end residues are part of each CDR3. Each record gives: V gene, D gene, J gene, CDR3 protein. A D gene is named only where the DNA matches it firmly.

TRBV7-8	TRBD2	TRBJ2-7	CASSPNRAPGGYEQYF
TRBV6-2/TRBV6-3	.	TRBJ2-1	CASSPVGGGYNEQFF
TRBV7-2	.	TRBJ1-4	CASSLAVGGPGEKLFF
TRBV28	TRBD1	TRBJ1-2	CASGLAGQIYGYTF
TRBV15	.	TRBJ1-5	CATSRAGGSNQPQHF
TRBV5-4	TRBD1	TRBJ1-6	CASSLGNRGNSPLHF
TRBV19	.	TRBJ1-2	CASSPTNYGYTF
TRBV19	.	TRBJ1-1	CASQHEGTEAFF
TRBV6-5	.	TRBJ2-2	CASSDFPGELFF
TRBV7-2	TRBD2	TRBJ2-3	CASSPGLAGGTDTQYF
TRBV19	.	TRBJ1-3	CASSQTGSGNTIYF
TRBV5-1	TRBD2	TRBJ2-1	CASSLESSGSGNEQFF
TRBV7-2	.	TRBJ2-3	CASSPLAGINTQYF